The 28 T cell receptor beta chains given below trace back to one sample, sequenced in a study of blood T cells in healthy people across ages. Next came a second PCR, run for about 7 to 12 cycles, which used a sample-barcoded 5' primer along with a J-beta primer mix. TCRdb fed the 5' RACE reads into MiXCR, producing one record per CDR3 protein. This table has roughly 680,000 distinct CDR3 sequences, 40% to 65% appearing once. Material for sequencing was blood. The receptor set was obtained from a woman older than 75 in good health.

The chain couples TRBV7-2 to TRBJ1-3; no firm D call. Germline-derived CDR1 and CDR2 are SGHTA and FQGNSA. The CDR3 consists of 16 residues. V gave up 4 bases and J gave up 2 bases, with 15 bases separating them. This chain's CDR3 is CASSSDGVPTGNTIYF. DNA for the CDR3: TGTGCCAGCAGCTCCGACGGGGTCCCAACTGGAAACACCATATATTTT.

The chain is built from TRBV21-1 and TRBJ2-3. TRBV21-1 is annotated as a pseudogene. This CDR3 is 15 amino acids long. In nucleotides, the CDR3 is TGTGCCAGCAGCACAGGGAACTGGAGCACAGATACGCAGTATTTT. Amino acid sequence: CASSTGNWSTDTQYF.

The table lists this clonotype with many counts. The chain has TRBV11-1 and TRBJ2-7; perhaps D is TRBD1 or TRBD2 (5 bases each). This CDR3 has 15 amino acids. From germline, CDR1 is SGHAT and CDR2 FQDESV (reference sequence). The ends were cut back, 6 bases at V and 1 base at J, with 16 bases in the middle. The CDR3 DNA sequence: TGTGCCAGCAGACCCCGGGACGGTCAGTCCTACGAGCAGTACTTC. It specifies CASRPRDGQSYEQYF.

This clonotype was recorded many times. The chain recombines TRBV10-3 with TRBJ2-3; D ambiguous. V dropped 5 bases and J dropped 2 bases, with 8 bases sitting between them. Germline V lookup: CDR1 ENHRY, CDR2 SYGVKD. This CDR3 contains 13 residues. This CDR3 reads CAISLIITDTQYF. The CDR3 nucleotides read TGTGCCATCAGTCTAATAATCACAGATACGCAGTATTTT.

Concerning this clonotype itself: A much larger clone lies one base from this, so it may be a read error. The rearrangement links TRBV12-3 or TRBV12-4 to TRBJ2-7, with D perhaps TRBD2 (5 bases). V lost 3 bases, J lost 3 bases, and 12 bases lay in between. The CDR3 totals 14 residues. Written as DNA, the CDR3 is TGTGCCAGCAGTTTTGGGCGGAGGCTCTACGAGCAGTACTTC. Protein sequence: CASSFGRRLYEQYF.

V usage is TRBV2 and J usage is TRBJ1-6, with no clear D. With 2 bases removed from V and 10 bases from J, the gap between germline ends came to 18 bases. Germline V gene sequence: CDR1 SNHLY, CDR2 FYNNEI. The CDR3 is made up of 16 amino acids. The CDR3 DNA reads TGTGCCAGCAGTGAATGGGCACAGACTCTTAGGTCACCCCTCCACTTT. It codes for CASSEWAQTLRSPLHF.

The chain recombines TRBV7-6 with TRBJ1-6; 7 bases fit TRBD1. The ends lost 6 bases at V and 5 bases at J; junction bases unmatched: 10. Germline assignment: CDR1 SGHVS and CDR2 FNYEAQ. The CDR3 loop spans 16 amino acids. CDR3 sequence reads: CASSRDSFPHNSPLHF. The CDR3 DNA is TGTGCCAGCAGTAGGGACAGCTTCCCCCATAATTCACCCCTCCACTTT.

The genes are TRBV12-3 or TRBV12-4 and TRBJ2-5; no definite D call. The V end was cut by 8 bases, the J end by 7 bases, with 17 bases between. CDR3 size: 13 residues. CDR3 DNA: TGTGCCAGCTCCCTGGGCCCAGGCACGACCCAGTACTTC. Translated, it gives CASSLGPGTTQYF.

Only a few counts were recorded for this clonotype. The chain is built from TRBV20-1 and TRBJ2-3; D assignment may be TRBD1 or TRBD2 (5 bases each). Per germline, CDR1 DFQATT and CDR2 SNEGSKA (reference sequence). The CDR3 has 13 amino acids. Trimming took 5 bases from V and 7 from J, leaving 16 bases between them. CDR3 nucleotides: TGCAGTGCTGGCGTGGGACCTCGCCATACGCAGTATTTT. It specifies CSAGVGPRHTQYF.

This clonotype was observed many times. The V gene is TRBV6-2 or TRBV6-3, the J gene TRBJ1-5; 12 positions agree with TRBD1. Germline CDR1 reads MNHEY; CDR2 reads SVGEGT. The CDR3 is 15 amino acids. Losses at the gene ends were 6 bases for V and 7 bases for J; bases not matched to a gene: 7. The CDR3 region is CASRGTGGGGQPQHF. CDR3 in DNA: TGTGCCAGCAGGGGGACAGGGGGCGGAGGACAGCCCCAGCATTTT.

The V and J genes are TRBV20-1 and TRBJ2-7; TRBD1 matches 7 bases. The germline V gene has CDR1 DFQATT and CDR2 SNEGSKA (reference sequence). With 6 bases clipped from V and 0 bases from J, the junction kept 14 bases outside the gene matches. CDR3 length: 16 amino acids. CDR3 sequence (DNA): TGCAGTGCATCCTCACCCAACAGGGGAAGCTCCTACGAGCAGTACTTC. It is translated as CSASSPNRGSSYEQYF.

The chain recombines TRBV27 with TRBJ1-2; the match to TRBD1 covers 7 bases. Trimming cost V 1 base and J 3 bases; bases outside gene matches: 5. Germline V gene data show CDR1 as MNHEY and CDR2 as SMNVEV (reference sequence). The CDR3 extends over 15 amino acids. The CDR3 sequence: CASSLLGQGDYGYTF. The CDR3 nucleotides read TGTGCCAGCAGTTTATTAGGCCAGGGGGACTATGGCTACACCTTC.

J is TRBJ2-2 and V is TRBV5-1; D uncertain. CDR1 is SGHRS, CDR2 YFSETQ, per germline. The CDR3 runs 14 residues. V shed 4 bases and J shed 0 bases, with 7 bases lying between them. This CDR3 is CASSPTTNTGELFF. In nucleotides, the CDR3 is TGCGCCAGCAGCCCAACAACGAACACCGGGGAGCTGTTTTTT.

The rearrangement links TRBV12-3 or TRBV12-4 to TRBJ2-3, with 12 bases aligning to TRBD2. This CDR3 spans 15 amino acids. V lost 6 bases and J lost 5; bases outside the gene matches: 6. This CDR3 is CASSLTSGRQDTQYF. The CDR3, as DNA: TGTGCCAGCAGCCTGACTAGCGGGAGACAAGATACGCAGTATTTT.

On this clonotype itself: A read error may produce the germline difference seen at one junction end. The chain employs TRBV18 and TRBJ2-1; no reliable D call. Germline V gives CDR1 KGHSH, CDR2 LQKENI. The CDR3 consists of 15 residues. As DNA, the CDR3 is TGTGCCAGCTCACCGAGTACAATCTCCTACAATGTGCAGTTCTTC. Protein: CASSPSTISYNVQFF.

Turning to this clonotype: A read error may explain this, as a much larger clone is one base away. This chain links TRBV29-1 with TRBJ2-7, with TRBD1 as a possible D gene (5 bases). From germline, CDR1 is SQVTM and CDR2 ANQGSEA. The CDR3 is 12 residues long. Trimming left V 7 bases short and J 4 bases short, with 14 bases between. The CDR3 sequence: CSAQGNIYEQYF. The DNA of the CDR3 is TGCAGCGCCCAGGGTAATATTTACGAGCAGTACTTC.

The chain recombines TRBV6-5 with TRBJ2-5; D might be TRBD2 (5 bases). V dropped 6 bases and J dropped 6 bases, with 11 bases sitting between them. This CDR3 is 12 amino acids long. Germline V CDR1 and CDR2: MNHEY, SVGAGI. In DNA, the CDR3 is TGTGCCAGCAGCCTGCCCGGGAAGACCCAGTACTTC. Its protein product is CASSLPGKTQYF.

V gene TRBV20-1 combines with J gene TRBJ1-4; possible D gene TRBD1, 5 bases. CDR3 length: 14 residues. V lost 6 bases and J lost 8, with 19 bases in between. Germline lookup yields CDR1 DFQATT and CDR2 SNEGSKA (reference sequence). This CDR3 is CSANRIGEGEKLFF. The CDR3 nucleotides read TGCAGTGCCAACCGAATTGGGGAGGGGGAAAAACTGTTTTTT.

The chain uses TRBV21-1 and TRBJ1-2; whether TRBD1, the table's D call, matches the DNA was not checked. TRBV21-1 is deemed a pseudogene. This CDR3 is built from 14 residues. This chain's CDR3 is CASSTRTGANGYTF. As DNA, the CDR3 is TGTGCCAGCAGCACCCGAACAGGGGCGAACGGCTACACCTTC.

This chain connects TRBV5-1 to TRBJ2-1; 9 nucleotides agree with TRBD1. This CDR3 is built from 15 residues. CDR1 SGHRS and CDR2 YFSETQ come from the germline V gene. V lost 0 bases and J lost 10; bases outside the gene matches: 8. The CDR3 here is CASSLANGTGIEQFF. The CDR3 DNA sequence: TGCGCCAGCAGCTTGGCCAACGGGACAGGGATCGAGCAGTTCTTC.

The rearrangement links TRBV12-3 or TRBV12-4 to TRBJ2-5; 10 positions match TRBD2. The trim removed 7 bases at V and 9 bases at J, leaving 8 bases unmatched. The CDR3 runs 13 residues. This chain's CDR3 is CASTTSGELAQYF. CDR3 bases: TGTGCCAGCACTACTAGCGGGGAATTGGCCCAGTACTTC.

For this clonotype: A read error may explain this, as a much larger clone is one base away. This rearrangement joins TRBV28 to TRBJ2-5; 11 bases map to TRBD1. The V gene's germline CDR1 is MDHEN and CDR2 SYDVKM. The trim removed 5 bases at V and 5 bases at J, leaving 7 bases unmatched. The CDR3 is 15 amino acids. Here the CDR3 DNA reads TGTGCCAGCAGTACTCCGGGACAGGGGGTCGAGACCCAGTACTTC. The encoded protein is CASSTPGQGVETQYF.

This clonotype has ten or more counts. V and J are TRBV4-2 and TRBJ2-5; TRBD2 agrees at 14 bases. The CDR3 has 17 residues. Trimming removed 4 bases from V and 1 base from J; junction bases left unmatched: 5. From germline, CDR1 is LGHNA and CDR2 YNFKEQ. Written as DNA, the CDR3 is TGTGCCAGCAGCCGAGGGACTAGCGGGAGTTCCCAAGAGACCCAGTACTTC. This translates into CASSRGTSGSSQETQYF.

This rearrangement joins TRBV12-3 or TRBV12-4 to TRBJ1-1; weak D call: TRBD1 (5 bases). The CDR3 has 14 amino acids. Deletions cut 2 bases from V and 4 bases from J, with 11 bases between. CDR3 residues: CASSLTSGTTEAFF. The CDR3 DNA reads as TGTGCCAGCAGTTTAACATCAGGGACCACTGAAGCTTTCTTT.

The table lists this clonotype with a few counts. The V call is TRBV28, the J call TRBJ2-3; the match to TRBD1 covers 8 bases. Germline trimming cut 10 bases from V and 6 bases from J; bases unmatched to any gene: 15. Germline V gives CDR1 MDHEN, CDR2 SYDVKM. This CDR3 contains 15 residues. CDR3 nucleotides: TGTGCCACCCAGGGGGCCAGCGGCCTCTCGGATACGCAGTATTTT. This codes for CATQGASGLSDTQYF.

Comments on this clonotype: The junction and the germline gene differ at one end; a read error may be behind it. The rearrangement links TRBV14 to TRBJ2-3; tentative D call: TRBD1 (5 bases). There are 13 residues in the CDR3. CDR1 SGHDN and CDR2 FVKESK come from the germline V gene. CDR3 protein: CASSLTLTDTQNF. The CDR3 nucleotides read TGTGCCAGCAGCCTAACCTTGACAGATACGCAGAATTTT. Filled out from reference TRBV14 and TRBJ2-3, the complete variable domain reads EAGVTQFPSHSVIEKGQTVTLRCDPISGHDNLYWYRRVMGKEIKFLLHFVKESKQDESGMPNNRFLAERTGGTYSTLKVQPAELEDSGVYFCASSLTLTDTQNFGPGTRLTVL.

The J gene is TRBJ1-2, the V gene TRBV28; D is unclear. CDR3 length equals 16 residues. Trimming removed 2 bases from V and 6 bases from J, with 19 bases in between. Germline CDR1 and CDR2: MDHEN and SYDVKM. CDR3: CASSLVRHLRVNGYTF. The CDR3 DNA sequence: TGTGCCAGCAGTTTAGTTCGGCACCTCCGTGTGAATGGCTACACCTTC.

The chain combines TRBV3-1 with TRBJ2-5; 8 positions match TRBD2. V lost 4 bases and J lost 11; bases outside the gene matches: 21. Germline CDR1 LGHDT, CDR2 YNNKEL (reference sequence). The CDR3 loop spans 17 amino acids. CDR3 sequence reads: CASSPGGGPEGYNGQYF. DNA for the CDR3: TGTGCCAGCAGCCCCGGCGGGGGGCCCGAAGGGTACAATGGGCAGTACTTC.